The next 15 T cell receptor beta chains were all read from a single sample in a study of OX40 agonist ivuxolimab in advanced cancers. Libraries were prepared by immunoSEQ multiplex PCR; TCRdb keeps only in-frame clonotypes and omits some of them. The repertoire consists of some 10,000 clones, with about 88% occurring once and the leading ten covering 15% to 20%. The source material was CD4+ or CD8+ T cells sorted from blood, sampled in a trial of the OX40 agonist ivuxolimab. Source of these receptors: an adult with an advanced solid tumor such as melanoma, head and neck, liver or kidney cancer.

The V gene is TRBV4-3, the J gene TRBJ1-4, with a weak D call TRBD1 (5 bases). The CDR3 extends over 14 amino acids. V was trimmed by 0 bases and J by 4 bases, leaving 6 bases between them. Germline V gene data show CDR1 as LGHNA and CDR2 as YSLEER. As DNA, the CDR3 is TGCGCCAGCAGCCAAGAAGGGGTTAATGAAAAACTGTTTTTT. Amino acids: CASSQEGVNEKLFF.

This clone was found once. The chain is built from TRBV6-1 and TRBJ2-7, with 9 positions matching TRBD2. The V gene's germline CDR1 is MNHNS and CDR2 SASEGT. With 5 bases clipped from V and 3 bases from J, the junction kept 2 bases outside the gene matches. The CDR3 covers 13 residues. CDR3 in amino acids: CASSSGGFYEQYF. CDR3 in DNA: TGTGCCAGCAGTAGCGGGGGGTTCTACGAGCAGTACTTC.

This clone has a single count. The V and J genes are TRBV27 and TRBJ2-2; D is uncertain. Germline CDR1 is MNHEY and CDR2 is SMNVEV (reference sequence). CDR3 length: 15 residues. V lost 0 bases to trimming and J lost 1 base, with 6 bases between them. Written as DNA, the CDR3 is TGTGCCAGCAGTTTATCCAGAGGGAACACCGGGGAGCTGTTTTTT. Its translation is CASSLSRGNTGELFF.

V is TRBV30 and J is TRBJ2-5; D gene uncertain. Trimming removed 0 bases from V and 2 bases from J, with 13 bases in between. The CDR3 is made up of 15 amino acids. The germline V gene has CDR1 GTSNPN and CDR2 SVGIG (reference sequence). DNA of the CDR3: TGTGCCTGGAGTGTAGGGATTGCCCCACAAGAGACCCAGTACTTC. Translated, it gives CAWSVGIAPQETQYF. The whole variable domain, filled in from reference TRBV30 and TRBJ2-5, reads SQTIHQWPATLVQPVGSPLSLECTVEGTSNPNLYWYRQAAGRGLQLLFYSVGIGQISSEVPQNLSASRPQDRQFILSSKKLLLSDSGFYLCAWSVGIAPQETQYFGPGTRLLVL.

As DNA, the CDR3 is TGTGCCAGCAGCTTCGGGAGCAACTATGGCTACACCTTC. It yields the protein CASSFGSNYGYTF. This sequence joins TRBV11-2 and TRBJ1-2, with no clear D. The CDR3 has 13 amino acids. CDR1 is SGHAT and CDR2 is FQNNGV in the germline V gene. Trimming cost V 3 bases and J 2 bases, with 7 bases left between them.

J is TRBJ2-2 and V is TRBV6-5, with no clear D. The ends were cut back, 5 bases at V and 5 bases at J, with 15 bases in the middle. CDR3 length equals 15 residues. The V gene's germline CDR1 is MNHEY and CDR2 SVGAGI. The CDR3 DNA follows: TGTGCCAGCAGTAAGAGGACCCAGGAGACCGGGGAGCTGTTTTTT. This encodes CASSKRTQETGELFF.

The chain joins TRBV19 to TRBJ2-7, with D maybe TRBD2 (5 bases). V lost 8 bases and J 2 bases, leaving 7 bases between the germline ends. Germline CDR1 reads LNHDA; CDR2 reads SQIVND (reference sequence). This CDR3 is built from 11 residues. The CDR3 DNA reads as TGTGCCAGTCGAGGGACCTACGAGCAGTACTTC. Translating gives CASRGTYEQYF.

The V and J genes are TRBV28 and TRBJ2-3, with 10 bases that match TRBD2. There are 18 residues in the CDR3. Germline V lookup: CDR1 MDHEN, CDR2 SYDVKM. V lost 2 bases to trimming and J lost 2 bases; unmatched junction nucleotides: 10. The CDR3 DNA follows: TGTGCCAGCAGTTTACCCGCCTCAGCGGGAGGGACCACAGATACGCAGTATTTT. Translating it yields CASSLPASAGGTTDTQYF.

The V gene is TRBV4-3, the J gene TRBJ2-2, with D perhaps TRBD1 (6 bases). CDR3 length: 13 amino acids. Looked up from germline, CDR1 is LGHNA and CDR2 is YSLEER. Trimming left V 1 base short and J 14 bases short, with 14 bases between. CDR3 residues: CASSQATGLELFF. The CDR3 nucleotides are TGCGCCAGCAGCCAAGCTACAGGGTTGGAACTGTTTTTT.

The sample holds a few counts of this clone. This sequence joins TRBV6-1 and TRBJ2-1, with 11 bases matching TRBD2. The CDR3 contains 16 residues. Trimming cost V 0 bases and J 7 bases; bases outside gene matches: 5. The germline gives CDR1 MNHNS, CDR2 SASEGT. The CDR3 DNA sequence: TGTGCCAGCAGTGAAGCACTAGCGGGAGTGGGTAATGAGCAGTTCTTC. It specifies CASSEALAGVGNEQFF.

This clone turned up a few times. The CDR3 DNA sequence: TGTGCCAGCAGCACAATCAGGAATGAGCAGTTCTTC. Its translation is CASSTIRNEQFF. V gene TRBV7-3 combines with J gene TRBJ2-1, with no clear D. The germline gives CDR1 SGHTA, CDR2 FQGTGA. V was clipped by 5 bases and J by 7 bases, with 9 bases between them. The CDR3 length is 12 residues.

This clone was counted a single time. V usage is TRBV28 and J usage is TRBJ1-2, with D perhaps TRBD1 (6 bases). This CDR3 region has 18 residues. The V end was cut by 2 bases, the J end by 0 bases, with 19 bases between. CDR1 is MDHEN and CDR2 is SYDVKM in the germline V gene. For the CDR3, the DNA is TGTGCCAGCAGTTTAATGACACAGGGAGGATTAGCTAACTATGGCTACACCTTC. Its translation is CASSLMTQGGLANYGYTF.

V gene TRBV13 combines with J gene TRBJ1-6; D may be TRBD1 (5 bases). V lost 2 bases to trimming and J lost 8 bases, with 7 bases between them. The CDR3 has 13 residues. Germline V gene lookup returns CDR1 PRHDT and CDR2 FYEKMQ (reference sequence). DNA of the CDR3: TGTGCCAGCAGCTTAATGGGGGATTCACCCCTCCACTTT. Its translation is CASSLMGDSPLHF.

J is TRBJ2-3 and V is TRBV9, with D hard to call. Deletions cut 3 bases from V and 0 bases from J, with 5 bases between. From germline, CDR1 is SGDLS and CDR2 YYNGEE. The CDR3 is 13 residues long. CDR3 DNA sequence: TGTGCCAGCAGCGGCTCTAGCACAGATACGCAGTATTTT. Its translation is CASSGSSTDTQYF.

The CDR3 DNA is TGCGCCAGCAGCTTCGGGGAAGGAGCTTTCTTT. Its protein product is CASSFGEGAFF. The chain links TRBV5-1 to TRBJ1-1; D gene uncertain. This CDR3 region has 11 residues. Trimming took off 2 bases at V and 10 bases at J, with 9 bases between the two ends. Germline V CDR1 and CDR2: SGHRS, YFSETQ. The whole variable domain, remainder taken from reference TRBV5-1 and TRBJ1-1, is KAGVTQTPRYLIKTRGQQVTLSCSPISGHRSVSWYQQTPGQGLQFLFEYFSETQRNKGNFPGRFSGRQFSNSRSEMNVSTLELGDSALYLCASSFGEGAFFGQGTRLTVV.